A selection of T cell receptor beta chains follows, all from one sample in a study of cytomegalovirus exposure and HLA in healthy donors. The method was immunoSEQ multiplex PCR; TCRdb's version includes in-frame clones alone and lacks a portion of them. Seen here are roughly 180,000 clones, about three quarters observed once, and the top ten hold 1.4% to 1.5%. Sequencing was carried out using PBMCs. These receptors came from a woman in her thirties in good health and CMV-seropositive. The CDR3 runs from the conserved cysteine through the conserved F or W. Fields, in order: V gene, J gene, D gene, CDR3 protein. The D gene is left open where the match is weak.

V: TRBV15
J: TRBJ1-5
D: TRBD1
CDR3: CATSREITSGGTQHF

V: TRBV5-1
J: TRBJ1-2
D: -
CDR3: CASSLSPGNYGYTF

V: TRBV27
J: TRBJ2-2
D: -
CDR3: CASSFELSPGELFF

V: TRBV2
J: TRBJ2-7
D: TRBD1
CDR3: CASRGTGYYEQYF

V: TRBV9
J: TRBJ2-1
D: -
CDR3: CASSVSGANYNEQFF

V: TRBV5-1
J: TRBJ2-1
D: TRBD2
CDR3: CASSQEGTSMNNEQFF

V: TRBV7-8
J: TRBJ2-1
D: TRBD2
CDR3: CANSERSGMPKNEQFF

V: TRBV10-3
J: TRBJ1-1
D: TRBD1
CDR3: CAISEWAGGAFF

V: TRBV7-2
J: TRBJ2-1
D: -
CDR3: CASSLTGGAGYNEQFF

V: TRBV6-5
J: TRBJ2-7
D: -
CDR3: CASSDPSDYEQYF

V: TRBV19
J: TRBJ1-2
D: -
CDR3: CASSPGQYPSYGYTF

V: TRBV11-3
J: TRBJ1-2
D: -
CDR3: CASSLRDNYGYTF

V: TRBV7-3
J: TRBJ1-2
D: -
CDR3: CASSPGWGDPGDYGYTF

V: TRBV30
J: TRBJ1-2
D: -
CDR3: CAWNSAGGEGYTF

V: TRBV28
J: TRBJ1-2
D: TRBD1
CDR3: CASSFSTGEPNYGYTF

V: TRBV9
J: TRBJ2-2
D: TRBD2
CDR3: CASSFGTSAFDGELFF

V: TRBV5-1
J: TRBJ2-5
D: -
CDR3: CASSRDSVLETQYF

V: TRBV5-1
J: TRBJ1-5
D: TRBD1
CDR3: CASSLDRGSNQPQHF

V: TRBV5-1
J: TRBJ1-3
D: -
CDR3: CASSLNLGQPGDTIYF

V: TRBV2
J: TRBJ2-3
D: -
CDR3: CASSPSRDTGTGTQYF

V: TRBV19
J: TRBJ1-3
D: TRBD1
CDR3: CATSGTGGSGNTIYF

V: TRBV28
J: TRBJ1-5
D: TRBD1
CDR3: CASSYSPGTGVYSNQPQHF

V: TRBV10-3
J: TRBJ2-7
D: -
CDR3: CAISEAASYSYEQYF